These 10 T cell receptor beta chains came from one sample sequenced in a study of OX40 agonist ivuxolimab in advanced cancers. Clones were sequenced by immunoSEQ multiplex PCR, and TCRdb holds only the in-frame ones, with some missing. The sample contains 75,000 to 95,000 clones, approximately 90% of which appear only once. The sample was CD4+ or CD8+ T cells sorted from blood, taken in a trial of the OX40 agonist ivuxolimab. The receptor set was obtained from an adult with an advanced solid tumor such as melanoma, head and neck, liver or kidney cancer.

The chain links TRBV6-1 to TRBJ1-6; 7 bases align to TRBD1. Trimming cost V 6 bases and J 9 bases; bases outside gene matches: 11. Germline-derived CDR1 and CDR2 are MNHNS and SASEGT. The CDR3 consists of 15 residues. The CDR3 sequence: CASRAPGQMGSPLHF. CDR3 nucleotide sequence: TGTGCCAGCAGGGCTCCGGGACAGATGGGTTCACCCCTCCACTTT.

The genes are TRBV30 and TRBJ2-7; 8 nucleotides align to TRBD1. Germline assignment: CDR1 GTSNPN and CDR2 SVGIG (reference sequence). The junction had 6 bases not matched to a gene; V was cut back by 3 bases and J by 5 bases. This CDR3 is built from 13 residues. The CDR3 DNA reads TGTGCCTGGAGCAAGGACAGGGCTGACGAGCAGTACTTC. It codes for CAWSKDRADEQYF. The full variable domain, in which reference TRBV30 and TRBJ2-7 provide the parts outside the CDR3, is SQTIHQWPATLVQPVGSPLSLECTVEGTSNPNLYWYRQAAGRGLQLLFYSVGIGQISSEVPQNLSASRPQDRQFILSSKKLLLSDSGFYLCAWSKDRADEQYFGPGTRLTVT.

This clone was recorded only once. The CDR3 loop is CAWSVLGGTEAFF. The CDR3, as DNA: TGTGCCTGGAGTGTCTTGGGCGGTACTGAAGCTTTCTTT. The chain couples TRBV30 to TRBJ1-1; D gene ambiguous. Trimming removed 0 bases from V and 5 bases from J, with 10 bases in between. Germline lookup yields CDR1 GTSNPN and CDR2 SVGIG (reference sequence). The CDR3 contains 13 residues.

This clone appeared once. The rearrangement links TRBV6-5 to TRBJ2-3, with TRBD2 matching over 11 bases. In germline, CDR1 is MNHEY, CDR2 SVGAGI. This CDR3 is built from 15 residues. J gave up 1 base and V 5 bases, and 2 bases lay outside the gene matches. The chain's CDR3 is CASSLLAGGTDTQYF. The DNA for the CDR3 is TGTGCCAGCAGTCTACTAGCGGGAGGCACAGATACGCAGTATTTT.

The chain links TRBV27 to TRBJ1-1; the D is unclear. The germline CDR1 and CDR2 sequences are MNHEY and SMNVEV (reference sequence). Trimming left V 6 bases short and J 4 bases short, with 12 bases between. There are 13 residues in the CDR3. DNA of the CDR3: TGTGCCAGCAGGGGGTTCCTCGGCACTGAAGCTTTCTTT. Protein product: CASRGFLGTEAFF.

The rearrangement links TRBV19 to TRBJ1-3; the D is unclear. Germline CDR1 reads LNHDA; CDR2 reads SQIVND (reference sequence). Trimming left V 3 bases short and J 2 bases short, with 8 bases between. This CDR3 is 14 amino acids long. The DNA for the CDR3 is TGTGCCAGTAGTATGTCGGCTACTGGAAACACCATATATTTT. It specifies CASSMSATGNTIYF.

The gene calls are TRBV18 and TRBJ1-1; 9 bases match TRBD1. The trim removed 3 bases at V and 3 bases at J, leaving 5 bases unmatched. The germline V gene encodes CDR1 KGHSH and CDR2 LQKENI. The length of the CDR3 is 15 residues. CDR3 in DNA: TGTGCCAGCTCACCGGGACAGGGCGGCCACACTGAAGCTTTCTTT. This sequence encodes CASSPGQGGHTEAFF.

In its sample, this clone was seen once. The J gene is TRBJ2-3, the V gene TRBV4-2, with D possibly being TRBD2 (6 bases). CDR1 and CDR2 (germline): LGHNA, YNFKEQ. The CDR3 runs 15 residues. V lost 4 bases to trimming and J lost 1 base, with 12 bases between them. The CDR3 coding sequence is TGTGCCAGCAGCCTATCTAGCGAGCGCACAGATACGCAGTATTTT. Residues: CASSLSSERTDTQYF.

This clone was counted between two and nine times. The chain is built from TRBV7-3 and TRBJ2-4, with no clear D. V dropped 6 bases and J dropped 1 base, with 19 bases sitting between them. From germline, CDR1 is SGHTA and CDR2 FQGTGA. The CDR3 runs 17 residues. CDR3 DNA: TGTGCCAGCAGTCCGGGTGGGGTTCCCTTGGCCAAAAACATTCAGTACTTC. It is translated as CASSPGGVPLAKNIQYF.

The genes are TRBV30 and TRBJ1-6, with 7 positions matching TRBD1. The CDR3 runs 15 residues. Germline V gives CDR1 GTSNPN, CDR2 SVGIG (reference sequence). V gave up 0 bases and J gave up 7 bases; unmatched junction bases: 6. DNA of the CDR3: TGTGCCTGGAGTGTACGAGGGGGCGGCAATTCACCCCTCCACTTT. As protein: CAWSVRGGGNSPLHF.